These 27 T cell receptor beta chains originate from one sample sequenced in a study of shared clonotypes between healthy human individuals. Produced via immunoSEQ multiplex PCR; TCRdb's table is partial and in-frame only. Of about 1.4 million clones in the sample, around 95% were seen once. The sequencing input was naive CD4+ T cells sorted from blood. The sample's subset: CD45RA+ positively selected. The receptors derive from a man aged 25-45 years in good health.

As to this clone: Other DNA sequences from this sample encode an identical CDR3 as well. The chain is built from TRBV2 and TRBJ2-5; D is undetermined. The CDR3 has 12 residues. Per the germline V gene, CDR1 is SNHLY and CDR2 is FYNNEI. V was clipped by 6 bases and J by 5 bases, with 10 bases between them. The CDR3 region is CASSETPETQYF. The DNA for the CDR3 is TGTGCCAGCAGCGAGACCCCTGAGACCCAGTACTTC.

The chain has TRBV5-1 and TRBJ2-7; D is undetermined. V shed 3 bases and J shed 7 bases, with 8 bases lying between them. This CDR3 contains 11 residues. Per the germline V gene, CDR1 is SGHRS and CDR2 is YFSETQ. CDR3: CASSYLGEQYF. CDR3 in DNA: TGCGCCAGCAGCTACCTTGGGGAGCAGTACTTC.

The chain has TRBV28 and TRBJ2-1, with a possible D match to TRBD1 (5 bases). CDR3 length equals 15 residues. CDR1 and CDR2 (germline): MDHEN, SYDVKM. Trimming removed 6 bases from V and 0 bases from J, with 12 bases in between. Here the CDR3 reads CASRSQGPSYNEQFF. The CDR3 DNA sequence: TGTGCCAGCAGATCCCAGGGCCCCTCCTACAATGAGCAGTTCTTC.

This clone was seen a single time. This same CDR3 is encoded by further DNA sequences in the sample. V gene TRBV5-4 combines with J gene TRBJ1-1; D gene ambiguous. V shed 0 bases and J shed 4 bases, with 10 bases lying between them. The CDR3 is 14 residues long. Germline CDR1 SGHNT, CDR2 YYREEE (reference sequence). This CDR3 is CASSLGLSGTEAFF. CDR3 nucleotides: TGTGCCAGCAGCTTGGGGCTTTCGGGCACTGAAGCTTTCTTT.

The V call is TRBV2, the J call TRBJ2-1; tentatively, D is TRBD1 (6 bases). From germline, CDR1 is SNHLY and CDR2 FYNNEI. V was pared by 7 bases and J by 6 bases, with 10 bases between. CDR3 length equals 12 residues. The CDR3 nucleotides read TGTGCCAGCACCGGCAGGGGCAATGAGCAGTTCTTC. Residues: CASTGRGNEQFF.

The gene calls are TRBV10-3 and TRBJ2-3; D call uncertain. The CDR3 loop spans 15 amino acids. CDR1 ENHRY and CDR2 SYGVKD come from the germline V gene. Trimming removed 6 bases from V and 0 bases from J, with 13 bases in between. The CDR3 nucleotides read TGTGCCATCAGCCCTCTTCTTGGTAGCACAGATACGCAGTATTTT. Residues: CAISPLLGSTDTQYF.

The J gene is TRBJ2-7, the V gene TRBV6-6; the D gene is possibly TRBD2 (6 bases). The CDR3 covers 13 residues. Germline assignment: CDR1 MNHNY and CDR2 SVGAGI (reference sequence). Trimming cost V 6 bases and J 1 base, with 10 bases left between them. CDR3: CASRTGESYEQYF. DNA for the CDR3: TGTGCCAGCAGGACGGGAGAATCCTACGAGCAGTACTTC.

The chain joins TRBV15 to TRBJ2-2, with D unresolved. Germline loops: CDR1 LNHNV, CDR2 YYDKDF (reference sequence). The CDR3 sequence is 17 residues long. Trimming removed 0 bases at V and 1 base at J, with 12 bases between. The CDR3 loop reads CATSRDPFIGNTGELFF. Here the CDR3 DNA reads TGTGCCACCAGCAGAGATCCGTTTATAGGGAACACCGGGGAGCTGTTTTTT.

To note about this clone: Other DNA sequences from this sample encode an identical CDR3 as well. The genes are TRBV28 and TRBJ1-2; no clear D. The CDR3 sequence is 12 residues long. Germline lookup yields CDR1 MDHEN and CDR2 SYDVKM. The germline V and J ends were trimmed by 2 bases and 8 bases, with 9 bases remaining between them. In DNA form, the CDR3 reads TGTGCCAGCAGTTTACTAGGTTACGGCTACACCTTC. Amino acids: CASSLLGYGYTF.

The chain recombines TRBV11-3 with TRBJ2-2; the D is unclear. V was trimmed by 5 bases and J by 1 base, leaving 8 bases between them. The CDR3 is 14 residues long. The germline CDR1 and CDR2 sequences are SGHNT and YENEEA. CDR3 in DNA: TGTGCCAGCAGCCCCAGGCGGAACACCGGGGAGCTGTTTTTT. Residues: CASSPRRNTGELFF.

The chain combines TRBV10-3 with TRBJ2-1; D is unresolved. Trimming removed 3 bases at V and 8 bases at J, with 14 bases between. CDR3 size: 14 residues. Per germline, CDR1 ENHRY and CDR2 SYGVKD. CDR3 sequence (DNA): TGTGCCATCAGTGAAGGTCTTGCTTGGGATGAGCAGTTCTTC. Translation gives CAISEGLAWDEQFF.

The V call is TRBV5-4, the J call TRBJ1-3, with 9 bases fitting TRBD1. CDR3 size: 14 residues. V lost 4 bases and J lost 4; bases outside the gene matches: 3. Germline V gives CDR1 SGHNT, CDR2 YYREEE (reference sequence). This chain's CDR3 is CASSQGQGGNTIYF. The CDR3, as DNA: TGTGCCAGCAGCCAGGGACAGGGAGGAAACACCATATATTTT.

The chain couples TRBV28 to TRBJ2-5, with a tentative D call TRBD1 (5 bases). Between the trimmed V and J ends, which lost 2 bases and 1 base, there was a span of 11 bases. CDR1 is MDHEN, CDR2 SYDVKM, per germline. The CDR3 runs 15 residues. CDR3 residues: CASSLRWTTQETQYF. The CDR3, as DNA: TGTGCCAGCAGTTTACGGTGGACAACCCAAGAGACCCAGTACTTC.

The J gene is TRBJ2-5, the V gene TRBV14; D unresolved. The V end was cut by 1 base, the J end by 1 base, with 16 bases between. From germline, CDR1 is SGHDN and CDR2 FVKESK. The CDR3 runs 17 residues. CDR3 protein: CASSQGPQKVIQETQYF. The CDR3 DNA reads TGTGCCAGCAGCCAAGGACCCCAAAAGGTCATCCAAGAGACCCAGTACTTC.

The chain couples TRBV25-1 to TRBJ2-2; D unresolved. This CDR3 is built from 13 residues. CDR1 is MGHDK, CDR2 SYGVNS, per germline. V was clipped by 7 bases and J by 5 bases, with 11 bases between them. CDR3 protein: CASKQVKTGELFF. The CDR3 DNA follows: TGTGCCAGCAAACAAGTGAAGACCGGGGAGCTGTTTTTT.

The J gene is TRBJ2-7, the V gene TRBV27, with 9 positions matching TRBD2. V was clipped by 5 bases and J by 5 bases; unmatched bases: 7. The CDR3 runs to 14 residues. CDR1 is MNHEY, CDR2 SMNVEV, per germline (reference sequence). CDR3 in amino acids: CASSGVAGDHEQYF. CDR3 DNA: TGTGCCAGCAGTGGGGTAGCGGGAGACCACGAGCAGTACTTC.

This chain joins TRBV6-5 and TRBJ2-7; D may be TRBD1 (5 bases). Germline V gives CDR1 MNHEY, CDR2 SVGAGI. Between the trimmed V and J ends, which lost 1 base and 5 bases, there was a span of 12 bases. This CDR3 has 14 residues. The CDR3 DNA follows: TGTGCCAGCAGTTACTTAAGGGGCGCGGACGAGCAGTACTTC. This gives the protein CASSYLRGADEQYF.

V gene TRBV5-1 combines with J gene TRBJ1-4; 7 bases are shared with TRBD1. CDR1 is SGHRS and CDR2 is YFSETQ in the germline V gene. V lost 4 bases, J lost 5 bases, and 14 bases stayed unmatched. CDR3 size: 17 residues. The CDR3, as DNA: TGCGCCAGCAGCCCCCCGACAGGGATGGGGAGGAATGAAAAACTGTTTTTT. Translating gives CASSPPTGMGRNEKLFF.

The chain employs TRBV19 and TRBJ1-5; unclear D gene. The CDR3 has 15 amino acids. Germline V gene lookup returns CDR1 LNHDA and CDR2 SQIVND (reference sequence). CDR3 in DNA: TGTGCAGTGGGAGGGTCCCTATTGGGGAATCAGCCCCAGCATTTT. It specifies CAVGGSLLGNQPQHF.

This chain joins TRBV4-1 and TRBJ2-7; TRBD2 matches at 7 bases. This CDR3 comprises 15 residues. Looked up from germline, CDR1 is MGHRA and CDR2 is YSYEKL. V shed 3 bases, J shed 4 bases, and the junction held 9 bases outside the gene matches. CDR3 sequence: CASSQNSGRGYEQYF. The DNA of the CDR3 is TGCGCCAGCAGCCAGAATTCAGGGAGGGGATACGAGCAGTACTTC.

The rearrangement uses TRBV9 and TRBJ2-3; D is possibly TRBD1 (5 bases). This CDR3 has 17 amino acids. From germline, CDR1 is SGDLS and CDR2 YYNGEE. V lost 8 bases and J 4 bases, leaving 26 bases between the germline ends. CDR3 loop: CASARAGRPLPPDTQYF. Written as DNA, the CDR3 is TGTGCCAGTGCCCGGGCAGGGCGGCCCCTACCCCCAGATACGCAGTATTTT. The entire variable domain, with the rest obtained from reference TRBV9 and TRBJ2-3, is as follows: DSGVTQTPKHLITATGQRVTLRCSPRSGDLSVYWYQQSLDQGLQFLIQYYNGEERAKGNILERFSAQQFPDLHSELNLSSLELGDSALYFCASARAGRPLPPDTQYFGPGTRLTVL.

This chain joins TRBV5-5 and TRBJ2-3; D is possibly TRBD2 (5 bases). CDR1 and CDR2 from the germline V gene are SGHKS and YYEKEE (reference sequence). The CDR3 extends over 15 amino acids. V lost 4 bases to trimming and J lost 0 bases, with 12 bases between them. The CDR3 sequence is CASSHDGISTDTQYF. CDR3 coding DNA: TGTGCCAGCAGCCATGACGGGATAAGCACAGATACGCAGTATTTT.

V is TRBV10-3 and J is TRBJ2-2, with 7 bases matching TRBD2. CDR1 ENHRY and CDR2 SYGVKD come from the germline V gene. CDR3 length equals 14 residues. The V gene end was trimmed by 8 bases and the J gene end by 8 bases; junction bases not matched to a gene: 11. The CDR3 here is CAISGLGNSGELFF. The CDR3 nucleotides are TGTGCCATCTCCGGACTAGGAAACTCGGGGGAGCTGTTTTTT.

A remark on this clone: Additional DNA sequences in this sample encode the identical CDR3. This sequence joins TRBV18 and TRBJ2-7; a weak D match, TRBD2 (5 bases). The germline V gene encodes CDR1 KGHSH and CDR2 LQKENI. The V gene lost 6 bases and the J gene lost 0 bases, with 12 bases spanning the gap. The CDR3 sequence is 14 residues long. CDR3 protein: CASSPEGSSYEQYF. The CDR3 bases are TGTGCCAGCTCCCCCGAGGGAAGCTCCTACGAGCAGTACTTC. Looking up the rest from reference TRBV18 and TRBJ2-7 gives the full variable domain: NAGVMQNPRHLVRRRGQEARLRCSPMKGHSHVYWYRQLPEEGLKFMVYLQKENIIDESGMPKERFSAEFPKEGPSILRIQQVVRGDSAAYFCASSPEGSSYEQYFGPGTRLTVT.

The chain links TRBV18 to TRBJ2-2; TRBD1 agrees at 8 bases. Losses at the gene ends were 6 bases for V and 1 base for J; bases not matched to a gene: 4. The CDR3 totals 15 residues. CDR1 and CDR2 from the germline V gene are KGHSH and LQKENI. For the CDR3, the DNA is TGTGCCAGCTCTTCCGGGACAGGGAACACCGGGGAGCTGTTTTTT. Translation gives CASSSGTGNTGELFF.

This clone was observed a single time. The rearrangement joins TRBV19 to TRBJ1-1, with TRBD1 as a possible D gene (6 bases). V lost 8 bases and J 6 bases, leaving 22 bases between the germline ends. Germline CDR1 reads LNHDA; CDR2 reads SQIVND (reference sequence). CDR3 length: 15 amino acids. The DNA for the CDR3 is TGTGCCAGTGACGAGGGGGGTTGGAATAGGGCTGAAGCTTTCTTT. It is translated as CASDEGGWNRAEAFF.

This chain links TRBV6-5 with TRBJ1-1; 7 bases map to TRBD1. V dropped 7 bases and J dropped 3; count of bases not matched to a gene: 5. The CDR3 runs to 13 residues. Germline loops: CDR1 MNHEY, CDR2 SVGAGI. CDR3 sequence: CASTAGGDTEAFF. DNA of the CDR3: TGTGCCAGCACAGCAGGGGGGGACACTGAAGCTTTCTTT.